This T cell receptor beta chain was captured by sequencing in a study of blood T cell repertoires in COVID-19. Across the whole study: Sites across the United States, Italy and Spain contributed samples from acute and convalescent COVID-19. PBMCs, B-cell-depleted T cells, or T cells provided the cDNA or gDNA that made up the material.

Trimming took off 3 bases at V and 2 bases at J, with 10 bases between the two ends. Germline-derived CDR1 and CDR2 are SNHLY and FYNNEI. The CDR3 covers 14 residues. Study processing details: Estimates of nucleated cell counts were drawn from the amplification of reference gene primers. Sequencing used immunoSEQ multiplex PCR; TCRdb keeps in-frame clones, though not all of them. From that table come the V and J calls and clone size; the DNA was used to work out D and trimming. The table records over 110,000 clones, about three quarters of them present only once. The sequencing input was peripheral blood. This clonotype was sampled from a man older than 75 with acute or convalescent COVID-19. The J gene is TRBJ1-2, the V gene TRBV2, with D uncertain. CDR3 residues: CASSERGRNYGYTF. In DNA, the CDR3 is TGTGCCAGCAGTGAGCGCGGCAGAAACTATGGCTACACCTTC.